The T cell receptor (beta chain) under discussion was sequenced for a study of beta chain features in type 1 diabetes. The overall study: About 110,000,000 sorted cells were examined across all samples. Study-wide results and caveats: VDJ junctions sequenced from type 1 diabetes patients showed fewer insertions and more deletions.

As regards this clone: Its target is not known. The sample contains more than one DNA sequence encoding this CDR3.

By way of CD45RO/CCR7/CD25/CD127/CD95/CD27, the CD4+ regulatory, stem cell-like memory, central memory and naive cells were sorted. The CDR3 spans 11 residues. Germline V gene lookup returns CDR1 DFQATT and CDR2 SNEGSKA (reference sequence). Deletions cut 3 bases from V and 1 base from J, with 3 bases between. The isolated RNA, all of it, was reverse transcribed, so expressed TCRB transcripts were what got sequenced. Sequencing was performed with immunoSEQ multiplex PCR; in TCRdb, only in-frame clones are kept and a portion is missing. The sample gives about 470,000 clones, approximately 28% of which show up once; about 0.06% is in the top ten.

The sequenced material came from naive CD4+ T cells from blood. The sequence came from a man younger than 35 in good health. The V and J genes are TRBV20-1 and TRBJ1-1; no reliable D call. This CDR3 is CSASRNTEAFF. CDR3 in DNA: TGCAGTGCTAGTCGGAACACTGAAGCTTTCTTT.